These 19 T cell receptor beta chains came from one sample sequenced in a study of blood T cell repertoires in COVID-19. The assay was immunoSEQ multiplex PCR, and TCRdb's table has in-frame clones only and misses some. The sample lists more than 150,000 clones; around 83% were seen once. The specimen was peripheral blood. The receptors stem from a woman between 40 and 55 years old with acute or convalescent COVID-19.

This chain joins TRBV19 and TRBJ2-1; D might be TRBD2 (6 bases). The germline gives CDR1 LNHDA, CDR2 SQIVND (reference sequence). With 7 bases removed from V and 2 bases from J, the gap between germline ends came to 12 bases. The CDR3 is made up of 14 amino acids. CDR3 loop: CASKEGWPYNEQFF. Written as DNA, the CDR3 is TGTGCCAGTAAGGAGGGCTGGCCCTACAATGAGCAGTTCTTC.

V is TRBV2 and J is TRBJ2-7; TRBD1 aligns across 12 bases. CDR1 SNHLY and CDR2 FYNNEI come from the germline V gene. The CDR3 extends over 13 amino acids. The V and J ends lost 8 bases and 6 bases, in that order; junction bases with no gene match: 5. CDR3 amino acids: CASSGQGAGEQYF. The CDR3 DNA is TGTGCCAGCTCGGGACAGGGGGCAGGCGAGCAGTACTTC.

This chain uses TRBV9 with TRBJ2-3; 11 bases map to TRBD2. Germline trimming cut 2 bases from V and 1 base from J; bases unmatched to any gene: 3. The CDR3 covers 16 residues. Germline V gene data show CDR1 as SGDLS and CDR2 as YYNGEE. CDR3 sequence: CASSVTSGGRTDTQYF. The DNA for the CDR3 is TGTGCCAGCAGCGTCACTAGCGGGGGACGCACAGATACGCAGTATTTT.

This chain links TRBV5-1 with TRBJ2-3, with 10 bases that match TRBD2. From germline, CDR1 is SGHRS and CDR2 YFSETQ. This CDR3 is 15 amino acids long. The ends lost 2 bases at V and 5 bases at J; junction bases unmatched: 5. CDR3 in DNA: TGCGCCAGCAGCTTACCACTAGCGGGAAAAGATACGCAGTATTTT. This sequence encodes CASSLPLAGKDTQYF. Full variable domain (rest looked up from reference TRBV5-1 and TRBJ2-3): KAGVTQTPRYLIKTRGQQVTLSCSPISGHRSVSWYQQTPGQGLQFLFEYFSETQRNKGNFPGRFSGRQFSNSRSEMNVSTLELGDSALYLCASSLPLAGKDTQYFGPGTRLTVL.

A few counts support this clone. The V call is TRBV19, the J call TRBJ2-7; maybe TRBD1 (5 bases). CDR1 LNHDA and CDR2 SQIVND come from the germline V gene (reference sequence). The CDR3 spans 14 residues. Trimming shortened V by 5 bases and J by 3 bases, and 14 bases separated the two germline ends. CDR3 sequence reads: CASSPSGWDYEQYF. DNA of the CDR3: TGTGCCAGTAGTCCGTCAGGGTGGGACTACGAGCAGTACTTC.

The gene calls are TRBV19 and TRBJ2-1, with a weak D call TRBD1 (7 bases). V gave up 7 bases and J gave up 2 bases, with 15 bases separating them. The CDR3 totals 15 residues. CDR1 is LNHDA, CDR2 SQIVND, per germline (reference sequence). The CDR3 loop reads CASMRGRTTYNEQFF. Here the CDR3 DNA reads TGTGCCAGTATGAGGGGGCGGACTACCTACAATGAGCAGTTCTTC. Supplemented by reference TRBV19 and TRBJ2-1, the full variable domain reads DGGITQSPKYLFRKEGQNVTLSCEQNLNHDAMYWYRQDPGQGLRLIYYSQIVNDFQKGDIAEGYSVSREKKESFPLTVTSAQKNPTAFYLCASMRGRTTYNEQFFGPGTRLTVL.

For the CDR3, the DNA is TGCAGTGCTAGTTACCCGCGGGAGGGCATAAATGAGCAGTTCTTC. It encodes CSASYPREGINEQFF. J is TRBJ2-1 and V is TRBV20-1, with 9 bases lining up with TRBD2. V lost 3 bases and J lost 7; bases outside the gene matches: 10. The CDR3 is 15 amino acids. The germline CDR1 and CDR2 sequences are DFQATT and SNEGSKA (reference sequence).

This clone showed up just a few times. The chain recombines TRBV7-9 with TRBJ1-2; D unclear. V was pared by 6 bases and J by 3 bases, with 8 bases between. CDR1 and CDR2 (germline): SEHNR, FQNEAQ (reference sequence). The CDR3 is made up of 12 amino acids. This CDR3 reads CASSLGDYGYTF. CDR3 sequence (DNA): TGTGCCAGCAGTCTCGGGGACTATGGCTACACCTTC.

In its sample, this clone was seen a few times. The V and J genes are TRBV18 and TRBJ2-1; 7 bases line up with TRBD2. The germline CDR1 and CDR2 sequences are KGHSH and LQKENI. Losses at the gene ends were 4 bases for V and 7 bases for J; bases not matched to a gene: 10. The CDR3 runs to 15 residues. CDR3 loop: CASSRGLIEGNEQFF. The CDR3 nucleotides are TGTGCCAGCTCACGGGGACTAATTGAAGGGAATGAGCAGTTCTTC.

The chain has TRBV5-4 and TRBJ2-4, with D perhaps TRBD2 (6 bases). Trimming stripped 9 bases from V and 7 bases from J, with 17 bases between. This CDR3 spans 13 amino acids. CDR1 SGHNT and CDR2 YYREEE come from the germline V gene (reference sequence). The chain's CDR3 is CATRGWDFNIQYF. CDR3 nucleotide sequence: TGTGCCACCCGGGGGTGGGACTTTAACATTCAGTACTTC.

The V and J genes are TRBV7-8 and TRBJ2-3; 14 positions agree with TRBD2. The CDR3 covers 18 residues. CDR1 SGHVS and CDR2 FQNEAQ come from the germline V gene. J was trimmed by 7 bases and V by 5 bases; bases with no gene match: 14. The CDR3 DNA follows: TGTGCCAGCAGCCTAAGAGGGACTAGCGGGAGAAATAGGAATACGCAGTATTTT. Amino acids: CASSLRGTSGRNRNTQYF.

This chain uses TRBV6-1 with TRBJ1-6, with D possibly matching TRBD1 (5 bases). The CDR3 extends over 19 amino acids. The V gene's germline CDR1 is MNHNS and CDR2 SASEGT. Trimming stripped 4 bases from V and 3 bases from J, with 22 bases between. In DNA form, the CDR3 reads TGTGCCAGCAGTGTTGTCATTTATATCAGGGATGACTATAATTCACCCCTCCACTTT. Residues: CASSVVIYIRDDYNSPLHF.

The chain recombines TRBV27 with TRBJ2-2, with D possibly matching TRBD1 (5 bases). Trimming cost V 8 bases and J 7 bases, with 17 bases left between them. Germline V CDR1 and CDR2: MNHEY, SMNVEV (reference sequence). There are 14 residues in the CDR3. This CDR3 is CASAIRQSVGELFF. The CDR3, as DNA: TGTGCCAGCGCGATCCGACAGTCGGTCGGGGAGCTGTTTTTT.

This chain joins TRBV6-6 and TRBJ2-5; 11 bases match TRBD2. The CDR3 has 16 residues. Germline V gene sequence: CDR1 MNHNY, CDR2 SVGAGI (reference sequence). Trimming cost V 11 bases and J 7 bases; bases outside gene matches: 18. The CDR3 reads CASRTSGPGLGTTQYF. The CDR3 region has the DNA TGTGCCTCCCGGACTAGCGGGCCCGGGCTGGGTACGACCCAGTACTTC.

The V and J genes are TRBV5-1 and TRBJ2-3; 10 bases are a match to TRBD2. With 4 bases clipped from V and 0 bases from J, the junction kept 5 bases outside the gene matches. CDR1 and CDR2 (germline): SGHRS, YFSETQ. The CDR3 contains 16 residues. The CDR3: CASSEGLAESTDTQYF. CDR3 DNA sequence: TGCGCCAGCAGCGAAGGACTAGCGGAGAGCACAGATACGCAGTATTTT.

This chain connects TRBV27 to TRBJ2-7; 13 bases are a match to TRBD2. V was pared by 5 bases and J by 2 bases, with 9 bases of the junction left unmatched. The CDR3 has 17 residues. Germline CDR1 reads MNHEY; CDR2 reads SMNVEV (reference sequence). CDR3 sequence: CASSQRLAGGSTYEQYF. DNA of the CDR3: TGTGCCAGCAGTCAAAGACTAGCGGGAGGCTCCACCTACGAGCAGTACTTC.

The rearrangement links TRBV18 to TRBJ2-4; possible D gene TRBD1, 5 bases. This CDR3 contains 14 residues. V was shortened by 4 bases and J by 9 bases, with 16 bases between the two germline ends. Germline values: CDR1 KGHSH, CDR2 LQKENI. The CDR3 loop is CASSRPGYETIQYF. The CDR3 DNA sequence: TGTGCCAGCTCACGCCCAGGGTACGAGACCATTCAGTACTTC.

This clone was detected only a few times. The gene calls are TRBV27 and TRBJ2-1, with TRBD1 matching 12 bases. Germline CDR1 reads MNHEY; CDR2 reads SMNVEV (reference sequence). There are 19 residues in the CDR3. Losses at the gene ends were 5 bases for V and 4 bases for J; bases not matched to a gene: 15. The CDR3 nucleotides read TGTGCCAGCAGTCCCTTGGGACAGGGGGCGTCTCGTACTTACAATGAGCAGTTCTTC. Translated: CASSPLGQGASRTYNEQFF.

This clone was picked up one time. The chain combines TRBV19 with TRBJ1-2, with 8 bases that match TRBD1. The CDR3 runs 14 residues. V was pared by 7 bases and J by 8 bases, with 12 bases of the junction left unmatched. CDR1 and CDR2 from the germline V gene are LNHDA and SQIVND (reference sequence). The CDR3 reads CASIHQGADRGYTF. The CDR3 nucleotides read TGTGCCAGTATTCATCAGGGGGCGGATCGGGGCTACACCTTC.